These 18 T cell receptor beta chains came from one sample sequenced in a study of T cell repertoires in cytomegalovirus infection. One entry per CDR3 protein, called by TCRdb with MiXCR from the reads. The table records around 440,000 distinct CDR3 sequences, 11% of them present only once. The specimen sequenced was PBMCs. All receptors come from a human donor in good health (CMV status not recorded). Some clones in this sample may be carry-over from other donors' samples.

V is TRBV6-5 and J is TRBJ2-3; D may be TRBD1 (6 bases). Trimming removed 1 base at V and 0 bases at J, with 17 bases between. The CDR3 covers 18 residues. Germline V lookup: CDR1 MNHEY, CDR2 SVGAGI. This chain's CDR3 is CASSYFPPGTTSTDTQYF. CDR3 nucleotides: TGTGCCAGCAGTTACTTCCCCCCCGGGACAACAAGCACAGATACGCAGTATTTT.

This clonotype was recorded many times. The chain employs TRBV23-1 and TRBJ2-7; TRBD1 agrees at 7 bases. TRBV23-1 is reported as an ORF; its role is uncertain. This CDR3 has 19 residues. The ends lost 2 bases at V and 2 bases at J; junction bases unmatched: 18. The CDR3, as DNA: TGCGCCAGCAGTCAACTCAGGGGGAATCAAAGTCCCCCCCCCTACGAGCAGTACTTC. It is translated as CASSQLRGNQSPPPYEQYF.

This clonotype was counted a few times. This chain uses TRBV25-1 with TRBJ2-7; 9 bases align to TRBD1. The V gene end was trimmed by 2 bases and the J gene end by 5 bases; junction bases not matched to a gene: 1. Per the germline V gene, CDR1 is MGHDK and CDR2 is SYGVNS. This CDR3 has 13 amino acids. CDR3: CASSERTGDEQYF. In DNA, the CDR3 is TGTGCCAGCAGTGAACGGACAGGGGACGAGCAGTACTTC.

Of note for this clonotype: A much larger clone differs by one base, so this may be a read error. The rearrangement links TRBV7-9 to TRBJ2-3; 10 bases map to TRBD2. The CDR3 is 15 residues long. Looked up from germline, CDR1 is SEHNR and CDR2 is FQNEAQ (reference sequence). The DNA for the CDR3 is TGTACCAGCAGCTTTGCTAGCGGGGGTACAGATACGCAGTATTTT. Amino acid sequence: CTSSFASGGTDTQYF.

The rearrangement uses TRBV6-6 and TRBJ2-7, with 10 nucleotides matching TRBD1. In germline, CDR1 is MNHNY, CDR2 SVGAGI (reference sequence). The CDR3 is 15 amino acids. V shed 3 bases, J shed 4 bases, and the junction held 6 bases outside the gene matches. This CDR3 is CASSYRTGGEYEQYF. DNA for the CDR3: TGTGCCAGCAGTTATAGGACAGGGGGGGAGTACGAGCAGTACTTC.

This clonotype was detected only a few times. The chain employs TRBV19 and TRBJ1-1; a weak D match, TRBD1 (6 bases). Germline CDR1 LNHDA, CDR2 SQIVND (reference sequence). The CDR3 is 16 amino acids. With 2 bases removed from V and 5 bases from J, the gap between germline ends came to 18 bases. The CDR3 DNA follows: TGTGCCAGTAGTATATTGGGGAGGGGGGCTTGGACTGAAGCTTTCTTT. Its protein is CASSILGRGAWTEAFF.

This clonotype was seen ten or more times. The chain links TRBV6-2 or TRBV6-3 to TRBJ1-1; TRBD1 aligns across 8 bases. The CDR3 is made up of 17 amino acids. V lost 5 bases to trimming and J lost 1 base; unmatched junction nucleotides: 12. Looked up from germline, CDR1 is MNHEY and CDR2 is SVGEGT. This CDR3 is CASSTPDRGLSNTEAFF. DNA for the CDR3: TGTGCCAGCAGTACCCCAGACAGGGGCCTCTCGAACACTGAAGCTTTCTTT.

This clonotype was seen at least ten times. V usage is TRBV7-9 and J usage is TRBJ2-2; D remains ambiguous. The V and J ends lost 3 bases and 6 bases respectively, with 8 bases between them. The germline V gene encodes CDR1 SEHNR and CDR2 FQNEAQ (reference sequence). The CDR3 extends over 13 amino acids. CDR3 region: CASSLTLAGELFF. The CDR3, as DNA: TGTGCCAGCAGCTTGACTTTGGCCGGGGAGCTGTTTTTT.

This clonotype showed up many times. V and J are TRBV5-4 and TRBJ2-5; no reliable D call. This CDR3 has 13 residues. Germline V gene sequence: CDR1 SGHNT, CDR2 YYREEE (reference sequence). Trimming shortened V by 1 base and J by 3 bases, and 7 bases separated the two germline ends. The DNA for the CDR3 is TGTGCCAGCAGCTTGCGCGCCGAAGAGACCCAGTACTTC. This gives the protein CASSLRAEETQYF.

There are many counts of this clonotype. The V gene is TRBV29-1, the J gene TRBJ2-7, with D possibly matching TRBD2 (7 bases). Germline CDR1 is SQVTM and CDR2 is ANQGSEA. CDR3 length: 16 amino acids. Trimming took 6 bases from V and 0 from J, leaving 21 bases between them. The CDR3 sequence is CSVQRGGGDNSYEQYF. The CDR3 region has the DNA TGCAGCGTCCAAAGGGGAGGGGGTGACAACTCCTACGAGCAGTACTTC.

V gene TRBV4-1 combines with J gene TRBJ2-1; D is undetermined. The CDR3 is 13 amino acids. Trimming cost V 7 bases and J 6 bases, with 13 bases left between them. Germline V gene data show CDR1 as MGHRA and CDR2 as YSYEKL. CDR3 sequence (DNA): TGCGCCAGCAACCGCCTTCCGGGCAATGAGCAGTTCTTC. Amino acids: CASNRLPGNEQFF.

The chain uses TRBV29-1 and TRBJ2-1, with D unresolved. CDR1 is SQVTM and CDR2 is ANQGSEA in the germline V gene. V lost 1 base to trimming and J lost 1 base, with 5 bases between them. This CDR3 is 13 amino acids long. The chain's CDR3 is CSVEGVSYNEQFF. The CDR3 nucleotides read TGCAGCGTTGAAGGGGTTTCCTACAATGAGCAGTTCTTC.

V usage is TRBV9 and J usage is TRBJ2-7; D unresolved. The CDR3 covers 13 residues. Trimming stripped 0 bases from V and 6 bases from J, with 10 bases between. The V gene's germline CDR1 is SGDLS and CDR2 YYNGEE. CDR3 DNA sequence: TGTGCCAGCAGCGTAGGAGACTGGCGCGAGCAGTACTTC. Translation: CASSVGDWREQYF.

This clonotype came up a few times. V usage is TRBV10-3 and J usage is TRBJ1-2, with TRBD1 identical over 7 bases. This CDR3 region has 15 residues. V was pared by 2 bases and J by 8 bases, with 11 bases of the junction left unmatched. The germline V gene has CDR1 ENHRY and CDR2 SYGVKD. In DNA, the CDR3 is TGTGCCATCAGTGAGCCGGACAGGCTAAGTGAGGGCTACACCTTC. As protein: CAISEPDRLSEGYTF.

This clonotype was seen many times. The genes are TRBV5-6 and TRBJ1-2; no clear D gene. The CDR3 runs 15 residues. Looked up from germline, CDR1 is SGHDT and CDR2 is YYEEEE. The V and J ends lost 4 bases and 0 bases respectively, with 13 bases between them. CDR3 DNA sequence: TGTGCCAGCAGCCGCGCTACCCCCCCTAACTATGGCTACACCTTC. Translated, it gives CASSRATPPNYGYTF.

This clonotype was detected a few times. The chain uses TRBV18 and TRBJ1-1, with D maybe TRBD1 (6 bases). CDR3 size: 13 residues. The germline V gene encodes CDR1 KGHSH and CDR2 LQKENI. Trimming cost V 5 bases and J 1 base, with 8 bases left between them. CDR3 residues: CASSEGENTEAFF. The CDR3 DNA reads as TGTGCCAGCTCAGAGGGGGAGAACACTGAAGCTTTCTTT.

A note on this clonotype: Being one base from a much bigger clone, this may be a read error. This chain uses TRBV19 with TRBJ2-1; 10 bases match TRBD2. The germline V gene encodes CDR1 LNHDA and CDR2 SQIVND (reference sequence). CDR3 length: 15 residues. The DNA of the CDR3 is TGTGCCAGTGCCAACATAGCGGGGGGCTACAATGGGCAGTTCTTC. Protein product: CASANIAGGYNGQFF.

The V and J genes are TRBV20-1 and TRBJ1-1; 11 nucleotides agree with TRBD1. CDR3 size: 15 residues. The V and J ends lost 1 base and 4 bases, in that order; junction bases with no gene match: 5. CDR1 is DFQATT and CDR2 is SNEGSKA in the germline V gene (reference sequence). The CDR3 loop is CSARVPGQGGTEAFF. In DNA, the CDR3 is TGCAGTGCTAGAGTCCCGGGACAGGGGGGCACTGAAGCTTTCTTT.